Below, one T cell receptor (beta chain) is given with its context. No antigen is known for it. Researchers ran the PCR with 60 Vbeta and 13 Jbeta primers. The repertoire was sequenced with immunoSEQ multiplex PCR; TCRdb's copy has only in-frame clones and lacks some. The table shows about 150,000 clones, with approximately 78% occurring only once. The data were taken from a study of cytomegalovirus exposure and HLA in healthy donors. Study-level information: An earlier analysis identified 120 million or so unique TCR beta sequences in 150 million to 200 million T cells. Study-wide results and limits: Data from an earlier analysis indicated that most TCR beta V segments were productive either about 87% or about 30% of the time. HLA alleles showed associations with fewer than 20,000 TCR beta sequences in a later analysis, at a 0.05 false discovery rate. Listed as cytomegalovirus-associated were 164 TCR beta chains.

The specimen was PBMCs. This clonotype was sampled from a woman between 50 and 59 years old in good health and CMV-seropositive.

The CDR3 nucleotides are TGTGCCAGCAGCCCTACGCGGGGAAGTTACACAGATACGCAGTATTTT. Translated: CASSPTRGSYTDTQYF. The genes are TRBV27 and TRBJ2-3, with D maybe TRBD2 (6 bases). V was cut by 6 bases and J by 2 bases, with 18 bases left in between. CDR1 MNHEY and CDR2 SMNVEV come from the germline V gene (reference sequence). This CDR3 spans 16 amino acids.